Listed here is a single T cell receptor (beta chain). The antigen this receptor binds is unknown. No per-base quality is available; no much larger clone lies one base away. This entry comes from a study of blood T cell repertoires in COVID-19 (dated by TCRdb to about 2020). For context, the study as a whole: Samples from collaborators originated in the United States, Italy and Spain and spanned both the acute and convalescent phases of COVID-19. The prospective study material was composed of cDNA or gDNA derived from T cells, B-cell-depleted T cells, or PBMCs. The dataset comprised deeply sampled blood TCRbeta repertoires from subjects exposed to, actively infected with, or recovered from COVID-19. The repertoires were released in a freely available public database meant as a resource for research on the immune response to SARS-CoV-2. Samples were obtained from the ongoing ImmuneRACE study (first 160 participants) and from 1,254 subjects provided by 6 global collaborators. Nearly every sample came with metadata listing a de-identified subject ID, COVID-19 status, age in years and sex. Where available, HLA class I and class II types were obtained from metadata supplied by the sample provider rather than from assay-based typing.

Whole blood was collected in K2EDTA tubes by collaborating institutions according to the institutions' own protocols. For TCRbeta analysis, collaborator samples were shipped as frozen whole blood, as isolated PBMCs, or as DNA extracted from either sample type. Findings and caveats that apply to the study as a whole: The quantity of clinical and demographic metadata differed by source and by participant and was supplied without curation.

The immunoSEQ Assay, a bias-controlled multiplex PCR, was used to amplify TCRbeta CDR3 regions from genomic DNA. In the original analysis: Nucleated cell counts per sample were estimated from amplification of reference gene primers within the assay. Sequence reads were collapsed and filtered to measure the absolute abundance of every unique TCRbeta CDR3 rearrangement. For each sample, productive Simpson clonality was calculated as the square root of Simpson's diversity index over productive rearrangements. TCRdb mirrors the immuneACCESS table, restricted to in-frame sequences. Some clones are absent from its copies; in checked studies, under half trace to an unresolved V gene, and the reason for the others is unknown. V, J and clone size derive from that table, while D and trimming were established from the DNA sequence. The sample profile shows 200,000 or so clones; approximately 87% of them were found once. Together, the top ten hold more than 0.7% of the sample.

The CDR3 sequence holds 16 residues, the cysteine and phenylalanine included. Only the CDR3 region is kept as DNA, spanning 48 bases read in frame from base 1. Per the germline V gene, SGHAT is the CDR1 and FQNNGV is the CDR2. At the junction V is shortened by 5 bases and J by 2 bases, with 16 bases in between. The chain couples TRBV11-2 to TRBJ1-3; the D region possibly corresponds to TRBD1 (6 bases align). The receptor was derived from a woman in her seventies with acute or convalescent COVID-19. Sequencing input: peripheral blood. The bases read TGTGCCAGCAGCCTCTCATTGGCAGGGGCTGGAAACACCATATATTTT. Its coded protein is CASSLSLAGAGNTIYF.